This TCR beta chain was retrieved from a study of siplizumab effects on memory and regulatory T cells. Assayed TCR templates numbered 80,000 to 100,000 for each sample. The table came from immunoSEQ multiplex PCR; TCRdb's copy has only in-frame clones and leaves some out. This table has some 100,000 clones, around 93% appearing once. Study-level points and caveats: Tracing alloreactive clones into unstimulated subsets worked for only a minor fraction of them.

Trimming took 6 bases from V and 4 from J; bases not matched to a gene: 2. The CDR3 spans 15 residues. Germline lookup yields CDR1 WNHNN and CDR2 SYGVQD (reference sequence). As to this clone: Its antigen remains unknown.

This receptor was obtained from a human donor in good health. The chain couples TRBV10-1 to TRBJ2-2; 13 nucleotides agree with TRBD2. The sample consisted of non-Treg CD4+ T cells sorted from blood. The DNA for the CDR3 is TGCGCCAGCAGCGGGACTAGCGGGGTCACCGGGGAGCTGTTTTTT. Amino acids: CASSGTSGVTGELFF.